These 24 T cell receptor beta chains share one sample of origin, sequenced in a study of OX40 agonist ivuxolimab in advanced cancers. Sequencing used immunoSEQ multiplex PCR; TCRdb keeps in-frame clones, though not all of them. The sample holds tens of thousands of clones, 85% to 90% seen once. Source: CD4+ or CD8+ T cells sorted from blood, taken in a trial of the OX40 agonist ivuxolimab. Source of these receptors: an adult with an advanced solid tumor such as melanoma, head and neck, liver or kidney cancer.

The chain links TRBV7-8 to TRBJ2-3; D perhaps matches TRBD1 (7 bases). CDR1 and CDR2 from the germline V gene are SGHVS and FQNEAQ. V lost 1 base, J lost 3 bases, and 11 bases lay in between. The CDR3 runs to 15 residues. The CDR3 DNA follows: TGTGCCAGCAGCTTAGTTCCAGGGGGGACAGATACGCAGTATTTT. Protein: CASSLVPGGTDTQYF.

A note on this clone: Germline is not matched at one junction end, which may reflect a read error. CDR3 in DNA: TGTGCCAGCACCTTAGCGGGGTCCGGTTTAAAGACCCAGTACTTC. Translation: CASTLAGSGLKTQYF. The chain combines TRBV13 with TRBJ2-5; 8 bases are a match to TRBD2. The CDR3 is 15 amino acids. Germline CDR1 is PRHDT and CDR2 is FYEKMQ (reference sequence).

The chain has TRBV4-1 and TRBJ1-2; D is undetermined. The germline V and J ends were trimmed by 0 bases and 0 bases, with 14 bases remaining between them. This CDR3 contains 17 residues. CDR1 is MGHRA and CDR2 is YSYEKL in the germline V gene. This CDR3 is CASSQDIPPRTNYGYTF. CDR3 in DNA: TGCGCCAGCAGCCAAGATATACCTCCGAGGACTAACTATGGCTACACCTTC.

This chain links TRBV5-6 with TRBJ2-5; a possible D gene is TRBD2 (6 bases). V lost 6 bases to trimming and J lost 5 bases, with 23 bases between them. The CDR3 covers 16 residues. Looked up from germline, CDR1 is SGHDT and CDR2 is YYEEEE. The CDR3 loop is CASIFFNLRDLETQYF. CDR3 sequence (DNA): TGTGCCAGCATCTTTTTCAACCTCAGGGACTTGGAGACCCAGTACTTC.

The genes are TRBV6-1 and TRBJ1-6; TRBD1 matches 9 bases. The CDR3 spans 15 residues. In germline, CDR1 is MNHNS, CDR2 SASEGT. Trimming took 1 base from V and 7 from J; bases not matched to a gene: 2. The chain's CDR3 is CASSEGGTGNSPLHF. The CDR3 nucleotides read TGTGCCAGCAGTGAAGGTGGGACAGGGAATTCACCCCTCCACTTT.

This chain links TRBV18 with TRBJ2-1, with TRBD2 as a possible D gene (6 bases). CDR3 length: 14 amino acids. Trimming took 3 bases from V and 9 from J, leaving 15 bases between them. Germline assignment: CDR1 KGHSH and CDR2 LQKENI. The CDR3 here is CASSPRRDMVEQFF. The CDR3 DNA sequence: TGTGCCAGCTCACCGCGGCGGGATATGGTTGAGCAGTTCTTC.

This chain's CDR3 is CASSSGPYNQPQHF. DNA for the CDR3: TGTGCCAGCAGCTCCGGACCCTACAATCAGCCCCAGCATTTT. The V and J genes are TRBV6-5 and TRBJ1-5; D is ambiguous. The ends were cut back, 6 bases at V and 3 bases at J, with 12 bases in the middle. This CDR3 has 14 residues. Germline loops: CDR1 MNHEY, CDR2 SVGAGI.

V usage is TRBV6-1 and J usage is TRBJ1-1, with 8 bases lining up with TRBD1. In germline, CDR1 is MNHNS, CDR2 SASEGT. This CDR3 comprises 14 residues. The trim removed 7 bases at V and 1 base at J, leaving 5 bases unmatched. As DNA, the CDR3 is TGTGCCAGCATTATCGGACAGGGGAACACTGAAGCTTTCTTT. Its translation is CASIIGQGNTEAFF.

This chain connects TRBV6-5 to TRBJ1-4; D is perhaps TRBD1 (5 bases). CDR3 length: 11 residues. The germline V and J ends were trimmed by 6 bases and 7 bases, with 6 bases remaining between them. Germline values: CDR1 MNHEY, CDR2 SVGAGI. CDR3 in amino acids: CASRGREKLFF. The CDR3 DNA sequence: TGTGCCAGCAGGGGGCGTGAAAAACTGTTTTTT.

The chain employs TRBV11-1 and TRBJ1-1; the D gene is possibly TRBD1 (6 bases). Germline V gene lookup returns CDR1 SGHAT and CDR2 FQDESV (reference sequence). Trimming cost V 3 bases and J 10 bases, with 15 bases left between them. CDR3 size: 13 residues. CDR3 bases: TGTGCCAGCAGCTTGGGGGCCCGTTCGGGAGCTTTCTTT. Translated: CASSLGARSGAFF.

The chain combines TRBV19 with TRBJ2-1; tentative D call: TRBD2 (5 bases). The CDR3 length is 14 residues. Germline assignment: CDR1 LNHDA and CDR2 SQIVND (reference sequence). Trimming pared 3 bases from V and 2 bases from J, leaving 8 bases between. The CDR3 loop is CASSIYGAYNEQFF. The DNA of the CDR3 is TGTGCCAGTAGTATTTACGGGGCCTACAATGAGCAGTTCTTC.

CDR3 sequence (DNA): TGTGCCAGCTCGCGAGAAAGCAATCAGCCCCAGCATTTT. Residues: CASSRESNQPQHF. The chain combines TRBV18 with TRBJ1-5, with unresolved D. This CDR3 is 13 amino acids long. Trimming left V 6 bases short and J 1 base short, with 7 bases between. Per germline, CDR1 KGHSH and CDR2 LQKENI. Looking up the rest from reference TRBV18 and TRBJ1-5 gives the full variable domain: NAGVMQNPRHLVRRRGQEARLRCSPMKGHSHVYWYRQLPEEGLKFMVYLQKENIIDESGMPKERFSAEFPKEGPSILRIQQVVRGDSAAYFCASSRESNQPQHFGDGTRLSIL.

This chain links TRBV7-9 with TRBJ2-5, with unresolved D. V was cut by 4 bases and J by 6 bases, with 24 bases left in between. Germline V gene data show CDR1 as SEHNR and CDR2 as FQNEAQ (reference sequence). CDR3 length: 17 amino acids. CDR3 in amino acids: CASSSTPPLKGGKTQYF. CDR3 sequence (DNA): TGTGCCAGCAGCTCCACCCCCCCTCTGAAAGGTGGAAAGACCCAGTACTTC.

V and J are TRBV19 and TRBJ2-7; D gene ambiguous. Germline CDR1 is LNHDA and CDR2 is SQIVND (reference sequence). V lost 5 bases and J 3 bases, leaving 14 bases between the germline ends. This CDR3 comprises 14 residues. Written as DNA, the CDR3 is TGTGCCAGTAGTGAGAGAGGTAGAGGCTACGAGCAGTACTTC. Its protein is CASSERGRGYEQYF.

The rearrangement uses TRBV6-5 and TRBJ1-6, with 8 bases lining up with TRBD1. CDR1 MNHEY and CDR2 SVGAGI come from the germline V gene. The CDR3 totals 16 residues. After removal of 1 base from V and 8 bases from J, the junction contained 7 bases not matched to a gene. The CDR3 region is CASSYFRGRGDSPLHF. The CDR3 nucleotides read TGTGCCAGCAGTTACTTCAGGGGGCGCGGTGATTCACCCCTCCACTTT.

The genes are TRBV7-9 and TRBJ1-5, with 7 bases matching TRBD1. V trimming: 4 bases; J trimming: 10 bases; junction bases outside the gene matches: 10. Germline assignment: CDR1 SEHNR and CDR2 FQNEAQ (reference sequence). The CDR3 has 14 residues. In nucleotides, the CDR3 is TGTGCCAGCAGCTCCGGGACAGACCGAGGACCCCAGCATTTT. This codes for CASSSGTDRGPQHF.

The genes are TRBV13 and TRBJ2-7; D uncertain. Germline values: CDR1 PRHDT, CDR2 FYEKMQ (reference sequence). The CDR3 length is 14 residues. V was trimmed by 0 bases and J by 3 bases, leaving 9 bases between them. The DNA for the CDR3 is TGTGCCAGCAGCTTAGGGGGATTCGTCTACGAGCAGTACTTC. Translation gives CASSLGGFVYEQYF. The complete variable domain, with remaining parts taken from reference TRBV13 and TRBJ2-7, reads AAGVIQSPRHLIKEKRETATLKCYPIPRHDTVYWYQQGPGQDPQFLISFYEKMQSDKGSIPDRFSAQQFSDYHSELNMSSLELGDSALYFCASSLGGFVYEQYFGPGTRLTVT.

This clone was seen once. The conserved final phenylalanine or tryptophan is absent from the CDR3, which likely points to a read error. The chain joins TRBV9 to TRBJ2-7, with 9 bases identical to TRBD2. With V trimmed by 4 bases and J by 2 bases, 10 bases remained unmatched. From germline, CDR1 is SGDLS and CDR2 YYNGEE. This CDR3 contains 16 residues. CDR3 sequence reads: CASSPGLAGTPYEQYL. Written as DNA, the CDR3 is TGTGCCAGCAGCCCTGGGCTAGCGGGAACTCCCTACGAGCAGTACCTC.

The chain employs TRBV5-4 and TRBJ1-2, with 7 bases fitting TRBD1. V dropped 7 bases and J dropped 4; count of bases not matched to a gene: 4. Germline loops: CDR1 SGHNT, CDR2 YYREEE (reference sequence). This CDR3 comprises 12 residues. The DNA of the CDR3 is TGTGCCAGCCTTGACAGGGTCTATGGCTACACCTTC. Residues: CASLDRVYGYTF.

In this sample, this clone turned up once. The chain has TRBV5-5 and TRBJ2-2, with TRBD2 matching over 8 bases. Germline V CDR1 and CDR2: SGHKS, YYEKEE (reference sequence). The CDR3 has 14 residues. J lost 7 bases, V lost 2 bases, and 4 bases had no gene match. The CDR3 DNA sequence: TGTGCCAGCAGCTTAGCGGGAGCTGGCGGGGAGCTGTTTTTT. Its translation is CASSLAGAGGELFF. The variable domain in full, with the rest retrieved from reference TRBV5-5 and TRBJ2-2, is DAGVTQSPTHLIKTRGQQVTLRCSPISGHKSVSWYQQVLGQGPQFIFQYYEKEERGRGNFPDRFSARQFPNYSSELNVNALLLGDSALYLCASSLAGAGGELFFGEGSRLTVL.

This clone was picked up a small number of times. J is TRBJ1-2 and V is TRBV7-9; D gene ambiguous. Between the trimmed V and J ends, which lost 5 bases and 8 bases, there was a span of 9 bases. CDR1 SEHNR and CDR2 FQNEAQ come from the germline V gene (reference sequence). The CDR3 covers 11 residues. Here the CDR3 reads CASSPDRGYTF. In nucleotides, the CDR3 is TGTGCCAGCAGCCCGGATCGGGGCTACACCTTC.

V usage is TRBV19 and J usage is TRBJ1-1; D gene unclear. V shed 6 bases and J shed 4 bases, with 15 bases lying between them. Looked up from germline, CDR1 is LNHDA and CDR2 is SQIVND (reference sequence). There are 14 residues in the CDR3. The CDR3 DNA is TGTGCCAGTAGATACGGGTCTAAGAGCACTGAAGCTTTCTTT. The encoded protein is CASRYGSKSTEAFF.

The sample holds one count of this clone. V is TRBV28 and J is TRBJ2-7, with D perhaps matching TRBD1 (6 bases). This CDR3 contains 15 residues. V lost 6 bases and J lost 0, with 15 bases in between. Germline V lookup: CDR1 MDHEN, CDR2 SYDVKM. The DNA for the CDR3 is TGTGCCAGCAGACCAAGCGGACAGAGCTCCTACGAGCAGTACTTC. Its protein is CASRPSGQSSYEQYF.

The rearrangement joins TRBV27 to TRBJ1-1, with no clear D. This CDR3 has 11 residues. The V gene's germline CDR1 is MNHEY and CDR2 SMNVEV (reference sequence). V lost 8 bases, J lost 0 bases, and 4 bases lay in between. The CDR3 nucleotides read TGTGCCAGCCGTCTGAACACTGAAGCTTTCTTT. It specifies CASRLNTEAFF.